The present entry profiles one TCR beta chain with its context. The sample is drawn from a study of monozygotic twins with inflammatory bowel disease. The CDR3 covers 15 residues. TCRdb reanalyzed the 5' RACE reads, giving one entry per CDR3 protein sequence and no DNA. The sample data list 80,000 or so distinct CDR3 sequences. The sequenced sample consisted of blood. V and J are TRBV12-3 or TRBV12-4 and TRBJ1-1. This sequence was found in a human donor with ulcerative colitis or Crohn's disease, or a healthy co-twin of an affected twin (not recorded which). CDR3 in amino acids: CASSLVWGGNTEAFF.